The clone carrying this T cell receptor beta chain was counted between two and nine times. Its antigen is not identified. The data are from a study of cytomegalovirus exposure and HLA in healthy donors. Whole-study results and caveats: High sensitivity and specificity were reportedly achieved when the classifier diagnosed cytomegalovirus status. The listing of roughly 160 TCR beta chains classed them as cytomegalovirus-associated.

It was with 60 Vbeta and 13 Jbeta primers that the PCR ran. Measured with immunoSEQ multiplex PCR; TCRdb has only the in-frame clones, and not every one. Altogether about 170,000 clones are present, around 68% being singletons, with the ten largest covering roughly 2.9%. The receptor was derived from a man aged 35 to 55 in good health and CMV-seronegative. Material for sequencing was PBMCs.

CDR3 region: CASSMQYTEAFF. As DNA, the CDR3 is TGTGCCAGTAGTATGCAGTACACTGAAGCTTTCTTT. The chain has TRBV19 and TRBJ1-1; D gene unclear. Per germline, CDR1 LNHDA and CDR2 SQIVND (reference sequence). Between the trimmed V and J ends, which lost 3 bases and 3 bases, there was a span of 5 bases. The CDR3 runs to 12 residues. The entire variable domain, with the rest obtained from reference TRBV19 and TRBJ1-1, is as follows: DGGITQSPKYLFRKEGQNVTLSCEQNLNHDAMYWYRQDPGQGLRLIYYSQIVNDFQKGDIAEGYSVSREKKESFPLTVTSAQKNPTAFYLCASSMQYTEAFFGQGTRLTVV.